These 20 T cell receptor beta chains were sequenced from one sample in a study of tumor-infiltrating lymphocytes in primary liver carcinoma. Investigators took RNA and DNA out together from about 21-30 mg of unsorted bulk tissue. TCR beta cDNA came from about 500 ng total RNA, primed with a constant-region primer. Employing slightly modified ARM-PCR, three nested multiplex PCR rounds were run, and these gave rise to the TCR beta libraries. Investigators reported that the first two PCR rounds, at around 9 cycles each, used TRBV1-TRBV30 forward primers with a C-beta reverse primer. MiXCR, run by TCRdb on the multiplex PCR reads, gives a single entry per CDR3 protein. The sample has 99,000 or so distinct CDR3 sequences, roughly 80% seen once. Sequenced sample: liver tumor tissue from sampling region 3. The subset was: tumor region T3, left-lateral pole. The receptor set was obtained from a middle-aged man with primary liver carcinoma and hepatitis B virus infection.

This clonotype was detected once. A read error may account for a junction end that differs from germline. The V gene is TRBV29-1, the J gene TRBJ2-1; possibly TRBD2 for D (5 bases). CDR1 is SQVTM, CDR2 ANQGSEA, per germline. The CDR3 has 11 residues. The chain's CDR3 is CSVHREGEQFF. The CDR3 region has the DNA TGCAGCGTTCATCGAGAGGGTGAGCAGTTTTTC.

This clonotype appeared a single time. The genes are TRBV12-3 or TRBV12-4 and TRBJ1-1; D remains unclear. V lost 5 bases to trimming and J lost 0 bases, with 7 bases between them. There are 13 residues in the CDR3. CDR3 DNA: TGTGCCAGCAGTCGAGAATTGAACACTGAAGCTTTCTTT. The encoded protein is CASSRELNTEAFF.

The chain employs TRBV4-3 and TRBJ2-7; D not resolved. CDR1 is LGHNA, CDR2 YSLEER, per germline. V dropped 4 bases and J dropped 12 bases, with 19 bases sitting between them. CDR3 size: 13 residues. This CDR3 is CASSPRLLEEMYF. The CDR3, as DNA: TGCGCCAGCAGCCCGCGCCTTCTCGAGGAGATGTACTTC.

The genes are TRBV10-2 and TRBJ2-7, with TRBD1 as a possible D gene (6 bases). There are 14 residues in the CDR3. Germline V lookup: CDR1 WSHSY, CDR2 SAAADI. V lost 8 bases, J lost 5 bases, and 19 bases lay in between. The CDR3 bases are TGCGCCAGCGGCCGGGGCAGGGGTATCGACGAGCAGTACTTC. Its translation: CASGRGRGIDEQYF.

As to this clonotype: Germline is not matched at one junction end, which may reflect a read error. The chain has TRBV20-1 and TRBJ1-5, with TRBD1 matching 7 bases. The length of the CDR3 is 13 residues. Germline loops: CDR1 DFQATT, CDR2 SNEGSKA (reference sequence). This chain's CDR3 is CSANDRENLPQHF. CDR3 nucleotides: TGCAGTGCTAACGACAGGGAAAATCTGCCCCAGCATTTT.

This rearrangement joins TRBV24-1 to TRBJ2-1; D remains unclear. Trimming took 10 bases from V and 9 from J, leaving 12 bases between them. This CDR3 is built from 11 residues. Germline V gene lookup returns CDR1 KGHDR and CDR2 SFDVKD. The CDR3 region has the DNA TGTGCCACGAGTAATGGTATTGAGCAGTTCTTC. This codes for CATSNGIEQFF.

This clonotype was found a few times. The CDR3 nucleotides are TGTGCTTGCAGCTTAGGGCTGAACACTGAAGCTTTCTTT. Translating gives CACSLGLNTEAFF. The chain uses TRBV11-2 and TRBJ1-1; D gene uncertain. CDR3 length: 13 amino acids. CDR1 and CDR2 from the germline V gene are SGHAT and FQNNGV.

Note on this clonotype: At one end, the junction sequence differs from germline, possibly due to a read error. The chain employs TRBV12-3 or TRBV12-4 and TRBJ2-3; D is unclear. The CDR3 sequence is 14 residues long. This CDR3 reads CACSPGIRADTQYF. CDR3 sequence (DNA): TGTGCCTGCAGTCCCGGAATTAGGGCAGATACGCAGTATTTT.

This clonotype was counted many times. A much larger clone lies one base from this, so it may be a read error. This chain joins TRBV4-1 and TRBJ1-4; no clear D gene. Germline V gene data show CDR1 as MGHRA and CDR2 as YSYEKL. Trimming removed 4 bases from V and 5 bases from J, with 14 bases in between. CDR3 size: 15 residues. CDR3: CASSRDTGLNEKLFF. The CDR3 nucleotides read TGCGCCAGCAGCCGAGACACGGGATTAAATGAAAAACTGTTTTTT.

Of note for this clonotype: At one boundary the junction diverges from the germline segment, which might be a read error. The chain joins TRBV7-8 to TRBJ2-7; D uncertain. Looked up from germline, CDR1 is SGHVS and CDR2 is FQNEAQ. The CDR3 length is 15 residues. The CDR3 loop is CACSLLSLSSYEQYF. CDR3 coding DNA: TGTGCCTGCAGCTTGTTGAGCCTGAGCTCCTACGAGCAGTACTTC.

In the case of this clonotype: Compared with germline, one end of the junction differs, possibly owing to a read error. The chain links TRBV6-5 to TRBJ2-3; D is unclear. CDR3 length: 14 residues. CDR1 and CDR2 (germline): MNHEY, SVGAGI. For the CDR3, the DNA is TGTGCCAGAAGTAGAGAGATATGGGCAGATACTCAGTATTTT. Protein product: CARSREIWADTQYF.

V gene TRBV11-3 combines with J gene TRBJ2-1; D remains ambiguous. The length of the CDR3 is 14 residues. Per germline, CDR1 SGHNT and CDR2 YENEEA. The ends were cut back, 1 base at V and 5 bases at J, with 9 bases in the middle. CDR3: CASSLGLSDNEQFF. In nucleotides, the CDR3 is TGTGCCAGCAGCTTAGGGCTCAGTGACAATGAGCAGTTCTTC.

Comment on this clonotype: Germline and junction disagree at one end, which may indicate a read error. This chain uses TRBV7-9 with TRBJ2-3; TRBD1 matches at 8 bases. The V gene's germline CDR1 is SEHNR and CDR2 FQNEAQ (reference sequence). The CDR3 spans 15 residues. The CDR3 loop is CVSSSDRDGAATQYF. The CDR3 region has the DNA TGTGTCAGCAGCTCGGACAGGGACGGGGCAGCTACGCAATATTTT.

On this clonotype itself: One junction end disagrees with the germline gene, perhaps due to a read error. The CDR3 coding sequence is TGTGCCAGTAGCTTAACAGGGGGCTTACATATGCAGTATTTT. It yields the protein CASSLTGGLHMQYF. The genes are TRBV5-4 and TRBJ2-3; 9 nucleotides agree with TRBD1. Germline values: CDR1 SGHNT, CDR2 YYREEE (reference sequence). The CDR3 covers 14 residues.

About this clonotype itself: Likely a read error: the CDR3 ends without its conserved phenylalanine or tryptophan. The DNA is left out, because the CDR3 cannot be placed on it with certainty; the CDR3 is given as TCRdb lists it. The chain carries TRBV10-3 and TRBJ2-3; the table gives TRBD1 as D, unverified against the DNA. The germline CDR1 and CDR2 sequences are ENHRY and SYGVKD. Inclusive of both ends, the CDR3 amounts to 19 amino acids. The CDR3 is CAISESAGTLLLSTDTQNS.

This clonotype has a single count. The CDR3 protein is CASRRTSVSYEQYF. CDR3 coding DNA: TGTGCCAGCAGACGGACTAGCGTCTCCTACGAGCAGTACTTC. The chain links TRBV11-2 to TRBJ2-7; 9 positions agree with TRBD2. In germline, CDR1 is SGHAT, CDR2 FQNNGV. V gave up 6 bases and J gave up 0 bases; unmatched junction bases: 3. This CDR3 is built from 14 residues.

Comments on this clonotype: At one end, the junction sequence differs from germline, possibly due to a read error. This chain uses TRBV6-2 or TRBV6-3 with TRBJ2-7; D uncertain. Germline V lookup: CDR1 MNHEY, CDR2 SVGEGT. The CDR3 covers 14 residues. CDR3 protein: CASNDAKGRYVQYF. The CDR3 DNA reads as TGTGCCAGCAACGACGCTAAGGGAAGGTACGTGCAGTACTTC.

On this clonotype itself: This may arise from a read error, as a much more abundant clone is one base away. The rearrangement links TRBV5-1 to TRBJ1-1; no clear D. CDR1 is SGHRS, CDR2 YFSETQ, per germline. Between the trimmed V and J ends, which lost 4 bases and 1 base, there was a span of 8 bases. This CDR3 region has 13 residues. CDR3 sequence: CASSDEPNTEAFF. DNA of the CDR3: TGCGCCAGCAGCGATGAACCGAACACTGAAGCTTTCTTT.

Note on this clonotype: Its ends do not fully match the called genes, so a read error is possible. This chain links TRBV11-1 with TRBJ2-3, with no clear D. The CDR3 loop spans 14 amino acids. Germline V gives CDR1 SGHAT, CDR2 FQDESV (reference sequence). The DNA for the CDR3 is TGTGTCAGCAGCCCACCCCCTGGAGCAGATACGCAGAATTTT. This translates into CVSSPPPGADTQNF.

Note on this clonotype: As the CDR3 is not closed by the conserved phenylalanine or tryptophan, this likely results from a read error. Because the CDR3's place on the DNA is in doubt, the DNA is left out and the CDR3 is given as listed by TCRdb. The chain couples TRBV28 to TRBJ2-2; TRBD1 is taken as the D call from the table, unchecked against the DNA. Inclusive of both ends, the CDR3 amounts to 16 amino acids. CDR1 is MDHEN and CDR2 is SYDVKM in the germline V gene. The CDR3 spells CASSLLRGEDTGELLS.